This T cell receptor beta chain was captured in a study of blood T cell repertoires in COVID-19. Study-level information: Acute and convalescent COVID-19 specimens originated in the United States, Italy and Spain. The cDNA or gDNA used as material had been derived from T cells, B-cell-depleted T cells, or PBMCs.

The CDR3 runs to 17 residues. V shed 2 bases, J shed 8 bases, and the junction held 11 bases outside the gene matches. Original analysis: By means of reference gene primer amplification, nucleated cell counts were estimated. Using immunoSEQ multiplex PCR, the repertoire was profiled, and TCRdb retains in-frame clones only, with some absent. The D gene and trimming were derived from the DNA, and the V and J assignments and clone size from that table. The profile covers approximately 50,000 clones, with 85% to 95% appearing a single time and 2.5% to 3.5% taken by the ten largest. The clonotype was recovered from a human donor in a cohort sampled during active COVID-19. Sample: peripheral blood. This rearrangement joins TRBV5-3 to TRBJ2-1; TRBD2 aligns across 12 bases. TRBV5-3 is known as an ORF, though its function is uncertain. CDR3 residues: CARSFTLAGGWVDEQFF. Written as DNA, the CDR3 is TGTGCCAGAAGCTTCACTCTAGCGGGAGGGTGGGTCGATGAGCAGTTCTTC.